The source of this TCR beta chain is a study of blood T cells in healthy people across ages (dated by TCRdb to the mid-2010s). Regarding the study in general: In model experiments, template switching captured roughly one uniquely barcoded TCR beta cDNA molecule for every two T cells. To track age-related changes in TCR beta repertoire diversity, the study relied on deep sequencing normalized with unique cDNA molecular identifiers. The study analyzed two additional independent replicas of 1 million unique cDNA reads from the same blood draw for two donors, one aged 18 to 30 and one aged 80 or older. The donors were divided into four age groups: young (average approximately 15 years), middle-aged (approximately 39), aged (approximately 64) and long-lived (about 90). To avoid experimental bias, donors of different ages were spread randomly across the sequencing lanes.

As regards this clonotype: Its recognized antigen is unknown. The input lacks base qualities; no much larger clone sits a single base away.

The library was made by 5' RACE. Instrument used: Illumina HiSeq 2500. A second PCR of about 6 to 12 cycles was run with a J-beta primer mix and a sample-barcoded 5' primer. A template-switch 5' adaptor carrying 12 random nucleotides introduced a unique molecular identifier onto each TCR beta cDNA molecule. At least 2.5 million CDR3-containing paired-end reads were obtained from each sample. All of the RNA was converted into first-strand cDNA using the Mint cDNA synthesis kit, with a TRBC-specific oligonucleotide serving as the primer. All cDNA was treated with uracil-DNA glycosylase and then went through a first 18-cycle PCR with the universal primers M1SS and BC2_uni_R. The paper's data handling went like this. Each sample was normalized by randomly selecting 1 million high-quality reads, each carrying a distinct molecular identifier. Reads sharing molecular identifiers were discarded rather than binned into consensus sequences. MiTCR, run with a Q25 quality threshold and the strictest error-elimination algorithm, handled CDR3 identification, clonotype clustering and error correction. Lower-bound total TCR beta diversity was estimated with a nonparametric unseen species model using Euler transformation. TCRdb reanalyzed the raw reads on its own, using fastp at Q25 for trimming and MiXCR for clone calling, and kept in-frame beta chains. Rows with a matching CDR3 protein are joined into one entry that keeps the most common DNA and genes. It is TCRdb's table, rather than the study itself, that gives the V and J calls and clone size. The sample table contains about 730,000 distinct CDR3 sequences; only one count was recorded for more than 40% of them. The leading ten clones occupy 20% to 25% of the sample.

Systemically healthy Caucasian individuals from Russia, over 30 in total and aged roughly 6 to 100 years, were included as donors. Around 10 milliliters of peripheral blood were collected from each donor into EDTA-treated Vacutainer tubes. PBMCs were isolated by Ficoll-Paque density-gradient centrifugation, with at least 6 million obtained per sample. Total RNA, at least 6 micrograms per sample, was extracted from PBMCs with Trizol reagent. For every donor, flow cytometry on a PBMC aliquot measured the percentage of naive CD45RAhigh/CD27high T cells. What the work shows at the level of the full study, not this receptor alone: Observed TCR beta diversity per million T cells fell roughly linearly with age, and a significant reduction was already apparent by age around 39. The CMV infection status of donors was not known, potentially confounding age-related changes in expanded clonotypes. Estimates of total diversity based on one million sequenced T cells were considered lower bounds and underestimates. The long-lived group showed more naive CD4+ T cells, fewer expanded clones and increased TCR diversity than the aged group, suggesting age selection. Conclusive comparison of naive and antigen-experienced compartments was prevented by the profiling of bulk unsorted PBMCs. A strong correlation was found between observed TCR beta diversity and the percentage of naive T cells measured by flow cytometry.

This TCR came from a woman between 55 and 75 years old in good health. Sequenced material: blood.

DNA sequence: TGTGCCAGCGCGGGCGGGAACGACGAGCAGTACTTC. This encodes CASAGGNDEQYF. The rearranged segments are TRBV6-6 and TRBJ2-5, and the D gene may be TRBD2, 6 bases matching. The DNA end is more similar to TRBJ2-7, so the J call may be wrong. As encoded in the germline V gene (reference sequence), CDR1 is MNHNY while CDR2 is SVGAGI. The CDR3 goes from the cysteine to the phenylalanine over 12 residues. Only the CDR3 region is kept as DNA, spanning 36 bases read in frame from base 1.